This T cell receptor (beta chain) appears in the sequencing data of a study of cytomegalovirus exposure and HLA in healthy donors. With regard to this clone: No antigen is known for it.

Germline CDR1 SGDLS, CDR2 YYNGEE. V was cut by 4 bases and J by 2 bases, with 12 bases left in between. The CDR3 sequence is 14 residues long. In the PCR, 60 Vbeta and 13 Jbeta primers were used. The method was immunoSEQ multiplex PCR; TCRdb's version includes in-frame clones alone and lacks a portion of them. The sample contains roughly 190,000 clones, 77% of which appear only once. Samples came from healthy bone marrow donors. Regarding the study as a whole: 164 TCR beta chains were listed as cytomegalovirus-associated. Some V segments could not be told apart, so they were left out, TRBV6-2 and TRBV6-3 among them.

The gene calls are TRBV9 and TRBJ1-2, with a possible D match to TRBD1 (5 bases). The sequencing input was PBMCs. The TCR sequence derives from a female donor in good health and CMV-seronegative. CDR3 coding DNA: TGTGCCAGCAGCCAACTTTCAGGGAACTATGGCTACACCTTC. Protein: CASSQLSGNYGYTF.